The clone carrying this TCR beta chain came up many times. Antigen unknown. The sample belongs to a study of breast tumors, draining lymph nodes, adjacent tissues. Study-level findings and limits: The data were judged consistent with most tumor T cells coming from lymph node and expanding in tumor.

Samples came from axillary lymph nodes draining the breast cancer. V lost 3 bases and J lost 4; bases outside the gene matches: 5. CDR3 size: 15 residues. The germline V gene has CDR1 SGHRS and CDR2 YFSETQ. Using its own MiXCR run on the multiplex PCR reads, TCRdb lists one record per CDR3 protein. The sample has 150,000 to 250,000 distinct CDR3 sequences, approximately 30% seen once. This chain joins TRBV5-1 and TRBJ1-2, with 11 bases lining up with TRBD1. The sequence derives from a female donor with breast cancer. Some clones in this sample may be carry-over from other donors' samples. Sequencing input: axillary lymph node tissue. The chain's CDR3 is CASSSRDRGVYGYTF. The CDR3 coding sequence is TGCGCCAGCAGCTCGCGGGACAGGGGGGTCTATGGCTACACCTTC. Drawing the rest from reference TRBV5-1 and TRBJ1-2, the complete variable domain is KAGVTQTPRYLIKTRGQQVTLSCSPISGHRSVSWYQQTPGQGLQFLFEYFSETQRNKGNFPGRFSGRQFSNSRSEMNVSTLELGDSALYLCASSSRDRGVYGYTFGSGTRLTVV.